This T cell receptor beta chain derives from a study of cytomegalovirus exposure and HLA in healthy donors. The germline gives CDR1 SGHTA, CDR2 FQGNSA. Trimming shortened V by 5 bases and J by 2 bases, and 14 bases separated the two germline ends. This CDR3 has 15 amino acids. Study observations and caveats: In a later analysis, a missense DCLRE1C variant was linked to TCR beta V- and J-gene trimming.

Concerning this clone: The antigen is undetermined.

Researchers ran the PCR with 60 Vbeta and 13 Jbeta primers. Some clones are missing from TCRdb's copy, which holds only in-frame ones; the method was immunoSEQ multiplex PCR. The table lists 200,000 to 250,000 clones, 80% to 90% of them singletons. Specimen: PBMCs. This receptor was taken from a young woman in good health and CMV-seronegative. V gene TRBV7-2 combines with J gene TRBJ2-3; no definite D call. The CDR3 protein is CASSRDSLDTDTQYF. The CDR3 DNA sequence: TGTGCCAGCAGCCGAGACTCCTTGGACACAGATACGCAGTATTTT.